These T cell receptor beta chains were read from a single sample in a study of T cells in tuberculosis. Here immunoSEQ multiplex PCR was the method, and the copy in TCRdb shows in-frame clones only, minus some. The table records fewer than 40,000 clones, roughly 96% of them present only once. The specimen was PBMCs. The origin of the receptors is a donor aged 10 to 29 with latent tuberculosis or without tuberculosis infection. Both conserved end residues are trimmed from each CDR3. Size tells how often a clone was seen (once, few, many) or the class of an expanded clone, and some rows leave it out.

CDR3aa: ASSDFTGMGGELF; j_gene: TRBJ2-2; abundance: -; v_gene: TRBV6-1
CDR3aa: ASSYAEGETQY; j_gene: TRBJ2-5; abundance: -; v_gene: TRBV6-5
CDR3aa: ASRQVNEQF; j_gene: TRBJ2-1; abundance: -; v_gene: TRBV11-2
CDR3aa: ASSPSGRAEAF; j_gene: TRBJ1-1; abundance: -; v_gene: TRBV18
CDR3aa: ASSRGALSTDTQY; j_gene: TRBJ2-3; abundance: -; v_gene: TRBV11-3
CDR3aa: ASSQDGTGSSTDTQY; j_gene: TRBJ2-3; abundance: once; v_gene: TRBV4-2
CDR3aa: ASPSEGTGINQETQY; j_gene: TRBJ2-5; abundance: -; v_gene: TRBV19
CDR3aa: ASKEDYGYT; j_gene: TRBJ1-2; abundance: -; v_gene: TRBV6-5
CDR3aa: ASSPLARGRGGNEQF; j_gene: TRBJ2-1; abundance: -; v_gene: TRBV4-1
CDR3aa: ASSFYPGPEDGYT; j_gene: TRBJ1-2; abundance: once; v_gene: TRBV28
CDR3aa: ASSSSPGGTSGANVLT; j_gene: TRBJ2-6; abundance: -; v_gene: TRBV7-2
CDR3aa: ASSFSGTSGGQPGNEQF; j_gene: TRBJ2-1; abundance: -; v_gene: TRBV9
CDR3aa: AISEPRNSYEQY; j_gene: TRBJ2-7; abundance: -; v_gene: TRBV10-3
CDR3aa: ASSELAEGTDTQY; j_gene: TRBJ2-3; abundance: few; v_gene: TRBV6-4
CDR3aa: ASLPLGQKGPAELF; j_gene: TRBJ2-2; abundance: -; v_gene: TRBV27
CDR3aa: ASSEGTGTYNEQF; j_gene: TRBJ2-1; abundance: -; v_gene: TRBV21-1
CDR3aa: ASSSQGSSYEQY; j_gene: TRBJ2-7; abundance: once; v_gene: TRBV6-5
CDR3aa: ASSPGKSGNTIY; j_gene: TRBJ1-3; abundance: -; v_gene: TRBV7-8
CDR3aa: ASSLQGVGETQY; j_gene: TRBJ2-5; abundance: -; v_gene: TRBV27
CDR3aa: ASSIYGGMNTEAF; j_gene: TRBJ1-1; abundance: -; v_gene: TRBV19
CDR3aa: AGVTSGKQNNEQF; j_gene: TRBJ2-1; abundance: once; v_gene: TRBV7-9
CDR3aa: ASSPLRTSGYEQY; j_gene: TRBJ2-7; abundance: -; v_gene: TRBV21-1